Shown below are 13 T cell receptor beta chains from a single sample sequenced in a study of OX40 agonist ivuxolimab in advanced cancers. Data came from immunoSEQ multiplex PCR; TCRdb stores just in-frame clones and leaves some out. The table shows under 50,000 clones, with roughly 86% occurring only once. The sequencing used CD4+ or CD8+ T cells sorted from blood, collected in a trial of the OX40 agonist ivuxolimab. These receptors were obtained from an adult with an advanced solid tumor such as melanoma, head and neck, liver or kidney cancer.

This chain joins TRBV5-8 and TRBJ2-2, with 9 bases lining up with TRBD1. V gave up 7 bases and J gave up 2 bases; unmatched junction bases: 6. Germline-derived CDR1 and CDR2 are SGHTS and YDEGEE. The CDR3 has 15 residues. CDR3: CASDRQGGNTGELFF. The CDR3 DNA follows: TGTGCCAGCGATAGACAGGGGGGAAACACCGGGGAGCTGTTTTTT.

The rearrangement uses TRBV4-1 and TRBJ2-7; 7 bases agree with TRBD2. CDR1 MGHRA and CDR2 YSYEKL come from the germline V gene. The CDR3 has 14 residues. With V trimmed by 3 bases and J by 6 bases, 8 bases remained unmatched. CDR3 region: CASSQVNGEGEQYF. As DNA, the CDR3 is TGCGCCAGCAGCCAGGTCAATGGGGAGGGCGAGCAGTACTTC.

The CDR3 loop reads CASSLGGPKRGNQPQHF. CDR3 sequence (DNA): TGTGCCAGCAGTTTAGGCGGCCCAAAAAGGGGCAATCAGCCCCAGCATTTT. The chain is built from TRBV27 and TRBJ1-5; D is uncertain. V dropped 2 bases and J dropped 2 bases, with 16 bases sitting between them. Germline values: CDR1 MNHEY, CDR2 SMNVEV (reference sequence). CDR3 length equals 17 residues.

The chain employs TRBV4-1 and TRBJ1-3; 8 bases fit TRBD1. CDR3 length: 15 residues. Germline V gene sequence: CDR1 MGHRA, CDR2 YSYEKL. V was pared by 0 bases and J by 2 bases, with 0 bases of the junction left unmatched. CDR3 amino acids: CASSQEDRAGNTIYF. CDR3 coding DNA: TGCGCCAGCAGCCAAGAGGACAGGGCTGGAAACACCATATATTTT.

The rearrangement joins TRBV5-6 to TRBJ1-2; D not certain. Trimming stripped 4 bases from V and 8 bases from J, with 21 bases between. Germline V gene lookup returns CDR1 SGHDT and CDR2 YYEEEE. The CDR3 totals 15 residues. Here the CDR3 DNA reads TGTGCCAGCAGCGCGGACCCGGTGACGGGTCTAGGCTACACCTTC. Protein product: CASSADPVTGLGYTF.

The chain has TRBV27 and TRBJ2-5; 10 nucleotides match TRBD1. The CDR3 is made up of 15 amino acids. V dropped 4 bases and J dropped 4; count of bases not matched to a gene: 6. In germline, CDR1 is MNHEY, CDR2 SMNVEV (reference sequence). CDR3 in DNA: TGTGCCAGCAGTTCCGGGACAGGGGCTGGAGAGACCCAGTACTTC. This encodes CASSSGTGAGETQYF.

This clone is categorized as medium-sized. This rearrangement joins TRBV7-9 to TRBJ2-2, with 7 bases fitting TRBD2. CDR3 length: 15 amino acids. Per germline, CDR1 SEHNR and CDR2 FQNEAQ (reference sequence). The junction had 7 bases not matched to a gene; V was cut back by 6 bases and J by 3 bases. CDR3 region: CASSPGRGDTGELFF. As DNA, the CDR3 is TGTGCCAGCAGTCCGGGGAGGGGTGACACCGGGGAGCTGTTTTTT.

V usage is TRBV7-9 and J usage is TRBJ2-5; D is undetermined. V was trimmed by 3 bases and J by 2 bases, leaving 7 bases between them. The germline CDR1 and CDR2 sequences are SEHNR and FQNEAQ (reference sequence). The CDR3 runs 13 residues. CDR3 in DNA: TGTGCCAGCAGCTTCCCGGAGCAAGAGACCCAGTACTTC. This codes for CASSFPEQETQYF.

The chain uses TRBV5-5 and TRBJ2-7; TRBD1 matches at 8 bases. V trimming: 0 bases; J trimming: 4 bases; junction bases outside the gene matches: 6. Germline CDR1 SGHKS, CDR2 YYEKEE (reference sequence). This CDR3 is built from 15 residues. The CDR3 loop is CASSLGGQGGYEQYF. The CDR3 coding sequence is TGTGCCAGCAGCTTGGGTGGACAGGGAGGATACGAGCAGTACTTC.

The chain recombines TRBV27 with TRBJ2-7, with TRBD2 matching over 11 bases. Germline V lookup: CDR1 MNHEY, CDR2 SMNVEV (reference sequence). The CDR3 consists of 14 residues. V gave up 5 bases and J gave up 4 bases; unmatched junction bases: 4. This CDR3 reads CASSPGTSGYEQYF. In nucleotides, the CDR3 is TGTGCCAGCAGTCCCGGGACTAGCGGATACGAGCAGTACTTC.

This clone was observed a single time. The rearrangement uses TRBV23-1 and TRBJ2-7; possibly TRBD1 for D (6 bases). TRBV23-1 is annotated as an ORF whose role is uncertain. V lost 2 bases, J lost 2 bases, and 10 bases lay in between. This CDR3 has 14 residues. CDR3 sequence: CASSQDRNPYEQYV. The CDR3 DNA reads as TGCGCCAGCAGTCAAGACAGGAACCCCTACGAGCAGTACGTC.

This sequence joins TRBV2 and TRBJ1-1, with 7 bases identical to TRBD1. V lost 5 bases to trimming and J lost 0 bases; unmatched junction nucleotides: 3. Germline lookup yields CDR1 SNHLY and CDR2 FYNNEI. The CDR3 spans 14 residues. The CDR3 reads CASSPGTVNTEAFF. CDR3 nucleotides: TGTGCCAGCAGTCCCGGGACAGTGAACACTGAAGCTTTCTTT.

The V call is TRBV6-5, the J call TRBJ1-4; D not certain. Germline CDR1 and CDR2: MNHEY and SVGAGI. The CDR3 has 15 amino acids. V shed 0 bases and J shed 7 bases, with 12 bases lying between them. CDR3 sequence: CASSYSGRASEKLFF. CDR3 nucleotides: TGTGCCAGCAGTTACTCGGGAAGGGCGAGTGAAAAACTGTTTTTT.